This T cell receptor beta chain was identified during a study of shared clonotypes between healthy human individuals. Across the whole study: The composition of the donors was a couple of women and three men aged 18 to 49. Whole-study results and caveats: Non-shared clonotypes had lower generation probabilities than clonotypes shared by all four sorted-subset donors.

The study enrolled healthy HIV-negative adults without recent acute infections or vaccinations as donors. A remark on this clone: Its target is unknown.

J gave up 4 bases and V 5 bases, and 8 bases lay outside the gene matches. This CDR3 region has 15 residues. The germline V gene encodes CDR1 SEHNR and CDR2 FQNEAQ (reference sequence). Per the study methods: ImmunoSEQ supplied junction-only sequences lacking quality scores, so filtering was different. Libraries were prepared by immunoSEQ multiplex PCR; TCRdb keeps only in-frame clonotypes and omits some of them. The V and J calls and the clone size are those of that table, but D and trimming were determined from the DNA. The sample includes 400,000 to 600,000 clones, 90% to 97% of them seen just once.

V and J are TRBV7-9 and TRBJ1-2, with TRBD1 matching 9 bases. The sequence came from a woman between 25 and 40 years old in good health. The sample was naive CD4+ T cells sorted from blood. The subset was: CD45RA+ positively selected. This chain's CDR3 is CASSISGTGSYGYTF. CDR3 coding DNA: TGTGCCAGCAGCATCTCCGGGACAGGGTCCTATGGCTACACCTTC.